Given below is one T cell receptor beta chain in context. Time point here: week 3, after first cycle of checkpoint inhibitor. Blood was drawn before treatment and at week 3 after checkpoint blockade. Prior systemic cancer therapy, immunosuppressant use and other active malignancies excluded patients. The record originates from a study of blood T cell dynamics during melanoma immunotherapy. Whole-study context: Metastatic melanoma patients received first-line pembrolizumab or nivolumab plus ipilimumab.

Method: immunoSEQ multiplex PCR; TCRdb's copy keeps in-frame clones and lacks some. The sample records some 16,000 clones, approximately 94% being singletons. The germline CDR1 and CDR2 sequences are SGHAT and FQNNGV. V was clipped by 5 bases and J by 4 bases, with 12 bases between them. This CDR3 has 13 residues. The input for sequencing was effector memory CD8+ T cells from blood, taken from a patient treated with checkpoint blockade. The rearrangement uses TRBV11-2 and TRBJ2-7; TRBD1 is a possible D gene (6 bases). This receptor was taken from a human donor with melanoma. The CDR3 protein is CASSLGAVYEQYF. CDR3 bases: TGTGCCAGCAGCCTGGGGGCAGTTTACGAGCAGTACTTC.